This TCR beta chain stems from a study of blood T cell repertoires in COVID-19. The CDR3 contains 14 residues. Trimming shortened V by 10 bases and J by 1 base, and 13 bases separated the two germline ends. Looked up from germline, CDR1 is LNHDA and CDR2 is SQIVND (reference sequence). This clone was counted only a few times. This table comes from immunoSEQ multiplex PCR, and its TCRdb copy is limited to in-frame clones, with some not included. Counted here are over 110,000 clones, roughly 85% occurring once; the ten biggest clones make up roughly 3.4%. The sequenced material came from peripheral blood. The chain has TRBV19 and TRBJ2-2; D perhaps matches TRBD2 (5 bases). The clonotype comes from a man aged 55-75 years with acute or convalescent COVID-19. CDR3 residues: CATTSGRNTGELFF. The CDR3 coding sequence is TGTGCCACTACGAGTGGGAGGAACACCGGGGAGCTGTTTTTT.